Following are 5 T cell receptor beta chains from one sample sequenced in a study of cytomegalovirus exposure and HLA in healthy donors. It was with 60 Vbeta and 13 Jbeta primers that the PCR ran. The method was immunoSEQ multiplex PCR; TCRdb's version includes in-frame clones alone and lacks a portion of them. There are roughly 250,000 clones in the sample; almost 85% occur only once, and roughly 2% lies in the top ten. Sequenced: PBMCs. The receptors derive from a woman aged 35 to 49 in good health and CMV-seropositive.

The gene calls are TRBV2 and TRBJ1-1; 7 nucleotides align to TRBD1. Germline V gives CDR1 SNHLY, CDR2 FYNNEI. V shed 4 bases and J 4 bases; nucleotides not matched to a gene: 6. There are 14 residues in the CDR3. DNA of the CDR3: TGTGCCAGCAGTGCCCGCCGGGACAGCACTGAAGCTTTCTTT. This encodes CASSARRDSTEAFF.

The chain uses TRBV19 and TRBJ2-2; the D gene is possibly TRBD2 (6 bases). V was pared by 10 bases and J by 1 base, with 22 bases between. The CDR3 is 17 residues long. The germline CDR1 and CDR2 sequences are LNHDA and SQIVND (reference sequence). CDR3 coding DNA: TGTGCCATTTCCTACTCGGAGGGGCTAAGGAACACCGGGGAGCTGTTTTTT. Amino acids: CAISYSEGLRNTGELFF.

V usage is TRBV10-2 and J usage is TRBJ2-1; 11 bases are a match to TRBD2. The ends lost 4 bases at V and 5 bases at J; junction bases unmatched: 4. Germline CDR1 reads WSHSY; CDR2 reads SAAADI. The CDR3 is made up of 15 amino acids. DNA for the CDR3: TGCGCCAGCAGTGTAGCGGGAGGGAGGGACAATGAGCAGTTCTTC. The encoded protein is CASSVAGGRDNEQFF.

The chain links TRBV19 to TRBJ2-7; the D gene is possibly TRBD1 (6 bases). The CDR3 spans 14 residues. Trimming stripped 4 bases from V and 6 bases from J, with 16 bases between. Per germline, CDR1 LNHDA and CDR2 SQIVND (reference sequence). The CDR3 here is CASSTGVTGSEQYF. As DNA, the CDR3 is TGTGCCAGTAGTACAGGGGTTACTGGGAGCGAGCAGTACTTC.

V usage is TRBV7-9 and J usage is TRBJ2-2; 9 bases fit TRBD2. The CDR3 has 16 amino acids. Germline-derived CDR1 and CDR2 are SEHNR and FQNEAQ (reference sequence). After removal of 5 bases from V and 6 bases from J, the junction contained 10 bases not matched to a gene. CDR3 bases: TGTGCCAGCAGCCCCTCCGGGGGACTAGCATCCGGGGAGCTGTTTTTT. As protein: CASSPSGGLASGELFF.